This TCR beta chain was retrieved from a study of T cells in Graves' hyperthyroidism and ophthalmopathy. Whole-study results and caveats: A model built on 13 V-J features separated ophthalmopathy from stable hyperthyroidism.

In regard to this clonotype: Its antigen is not identified. It is likely a read error, because the conserved phenylalanine at the end of the CDR3 is missing.

Researchers amplified the TCR beta CDR3 regions from RNA transcripts. With the HTBI primer set, the TCR CDR3 went through a first round of RT-PCR. TCRdb recomputed calls from the multiplex PCR reads with MiXCR, one row per CDR3 protein. The table includes about 520,000 distinct CDR3 sequences, roughly a quarter detected once. The CDR3 is made up of 16 amino acids. V lost 2 bases and J lost 4; bases outside the gene matches: 7. CDR1 and CDR2 (germline): SGHAT, FQNNGV. This rearrangement joins TRBV11-2 to TRBJ2-5; TRBD2 matches 10 bases. The receptor's source is a young woman with Graves' ophthalmopathy. Source material: blood. The CDR3 is CASSLSGGATGETQYS. In nucleotides, the CDR3 is TGTGCCAGCAGCTTAAGCGGGGGGGCCACAGGAGAGACCCAGTACTCC.